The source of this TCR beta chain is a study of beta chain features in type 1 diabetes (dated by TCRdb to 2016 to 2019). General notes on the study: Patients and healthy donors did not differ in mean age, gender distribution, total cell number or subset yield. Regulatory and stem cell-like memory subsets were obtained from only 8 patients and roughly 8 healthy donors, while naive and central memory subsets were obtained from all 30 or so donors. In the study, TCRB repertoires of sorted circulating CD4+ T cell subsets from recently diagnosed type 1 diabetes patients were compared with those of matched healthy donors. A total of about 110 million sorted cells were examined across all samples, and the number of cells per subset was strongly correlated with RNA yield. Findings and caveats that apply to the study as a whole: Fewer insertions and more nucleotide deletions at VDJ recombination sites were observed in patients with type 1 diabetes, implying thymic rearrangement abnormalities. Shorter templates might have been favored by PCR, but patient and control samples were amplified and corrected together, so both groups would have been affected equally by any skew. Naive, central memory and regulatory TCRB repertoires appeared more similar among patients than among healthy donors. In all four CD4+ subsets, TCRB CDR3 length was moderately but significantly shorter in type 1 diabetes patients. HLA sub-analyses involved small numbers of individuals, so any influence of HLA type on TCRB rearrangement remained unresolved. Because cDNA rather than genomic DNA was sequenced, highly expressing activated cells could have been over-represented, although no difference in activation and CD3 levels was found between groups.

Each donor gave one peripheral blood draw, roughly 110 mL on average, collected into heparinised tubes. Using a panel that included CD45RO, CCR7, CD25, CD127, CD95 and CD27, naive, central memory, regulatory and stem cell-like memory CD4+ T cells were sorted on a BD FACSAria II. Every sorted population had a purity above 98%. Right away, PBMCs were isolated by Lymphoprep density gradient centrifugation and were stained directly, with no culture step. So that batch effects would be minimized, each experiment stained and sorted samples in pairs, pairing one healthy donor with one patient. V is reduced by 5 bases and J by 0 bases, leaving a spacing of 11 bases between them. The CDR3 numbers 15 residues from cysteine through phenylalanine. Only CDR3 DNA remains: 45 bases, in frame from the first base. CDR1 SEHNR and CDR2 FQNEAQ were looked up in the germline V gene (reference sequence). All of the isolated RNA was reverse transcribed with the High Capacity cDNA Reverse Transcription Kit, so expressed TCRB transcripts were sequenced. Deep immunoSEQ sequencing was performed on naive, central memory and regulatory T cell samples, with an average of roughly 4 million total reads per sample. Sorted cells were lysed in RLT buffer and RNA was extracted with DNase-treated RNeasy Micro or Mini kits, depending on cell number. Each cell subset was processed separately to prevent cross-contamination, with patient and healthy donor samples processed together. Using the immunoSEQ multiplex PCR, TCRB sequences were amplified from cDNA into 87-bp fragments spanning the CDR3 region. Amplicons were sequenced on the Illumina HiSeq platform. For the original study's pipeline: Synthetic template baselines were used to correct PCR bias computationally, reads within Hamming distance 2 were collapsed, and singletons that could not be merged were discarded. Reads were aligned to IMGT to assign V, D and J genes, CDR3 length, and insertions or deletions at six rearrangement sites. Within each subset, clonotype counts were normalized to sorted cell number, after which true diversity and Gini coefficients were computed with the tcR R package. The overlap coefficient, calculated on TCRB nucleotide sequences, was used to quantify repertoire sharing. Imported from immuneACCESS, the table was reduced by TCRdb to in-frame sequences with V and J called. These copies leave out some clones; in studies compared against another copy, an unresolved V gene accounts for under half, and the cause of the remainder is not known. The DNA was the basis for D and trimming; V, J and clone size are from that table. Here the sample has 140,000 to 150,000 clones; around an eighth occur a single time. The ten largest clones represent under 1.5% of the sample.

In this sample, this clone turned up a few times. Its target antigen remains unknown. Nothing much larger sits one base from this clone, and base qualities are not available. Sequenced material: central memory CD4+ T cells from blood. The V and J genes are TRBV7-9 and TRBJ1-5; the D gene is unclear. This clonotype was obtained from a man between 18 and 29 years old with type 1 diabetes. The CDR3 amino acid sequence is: CASSTGMGSNQPQHF. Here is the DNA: TGTGCCAGCAGCACTGGGATGGGTAGCAATCAGCCCCAGCATTTT.